These 26 T cell receptor beta chains originate from one sample sequenced in a study of shared clonotypes between healthy human individuals. Assay: immunoSEQ multiplex PCR; the TCRdb copy retains only in-frame clones and omits some. The data hold around 690,000 clones, with 80% to 95% observed a single time. Sequencing input: memory CD8+ T cells from PBMCs. Subset meaning: CD45RO+ cells pooled with CCR7-negative TemRA cells. These receptors were collected from a man between 18 and 35 years old in good health. Some clones in this sample may be carry-over from other donors' samples.

J is TRBJ2-2 and V is TRBV7-3; no clear D. Germline CDR1 is SGHTA and CDR2 is FQGTGA. The CDR3 has 14 amino acids. Trimming shortened V by 1 base and J by 5 bases, and 8 bases separated the two germline ends. CDR3 DNA sequence: TGTGCCAGCAGCTTAATGGTGGGAACCGGGGAGCTGTTTTTT. Amino acids: CASSLMVGTGELFF. Filled out from reference TRBV7-3 and TRBJ2-2, the complete variable domain reads GAGVSQTPSNKVTEKGKYVELRCDPISGHTALYWYRQSLGQGPEFLIYFQGTGAADDSGLPNDRFFAVRPEGSVSTLKIQRTERGDSAVYLCASSLMVGTGELFFGEGSRLTVL.

This clone was seen a single time. The chain uses TRBV30 and TRBJ2-1, with 9 bases fitting TRBD2. The CDR3 has 14 residues. Trimming cost V 6 bases and J 8 bases; bases outside gene matches: 11. In germline, CDR1 is GTSNPN, CDR2 SVGIG (reference sequence). The CDR3 sequence is CACPWASGIDEQFF. The CDR3 DNA follows: TGTGCCTGCCCTTGGGCTAGCGGGATCGATGAGCAGTTCTTC.

This clone has only a few counts. The V and J genes are TRBV19 and TRBJ1-1; D may be TRBD1 (5 bases). The CDR3 has 11 amino acids. V lost 10 bases and J 4 bases, leaving 10 bases between the germline ends. The germline V gene has CDR1 LNHDA and CDR2 SQIVND (reference sequence). CDR3 residues: CATRGVTEAFF. The CDR3 DNA is TGTGCCACCCGGGGGGTCACTGAAGCTTTCTTT.

This clone came up once. V gene TRBV7-2 combines with J gene TRBJ1-2; TRBD1 agrees at 8 bases. There are 15 residues in the CDR3. V lost 5 bases to trimming and J lost 5 bases; unmatched junction nucleotides: 10. Looked up from germline, CDR1 is SGHTA and CDR2 is FQGNSA. DNA of the CDR3: TGTGCCAGCAGCGACAGGGGCTCCCCTTTTTATGGCTACACCTTC. Translated: CASSDRGSPFYGYTF.

This chain links TRBV7-6 with TRBJ1-1, with a possible D match to TRBD1 (5 bases). The V and J ends lost 6 bases and 6 bases respectively, with 23 bases between them. The CDR3 is 16 residues long. Looked up from germline, CDR1 is SGHVS and CDR2 is FNYEAQ. The CDR3 region has the DNA TGTGCCAGCAGTCCTATAGGAAGGGAAGGGGTGGCTGAAGCTTTCTTT. Translation gives CASSPIGREGVAEAFF.

J is TRBJ2-1 and V is TRBV10-2; 10 bases are shared with TRBD1. Losses at the gene ends were 7 bases for V and 5 bases for J; bases not matched to a gene: 8. Germline CDR1 WSHSY, CDR2 SAAADI. This CDR3 is built from 15 residues. The CDR3 loop is CASTTTGGIHNEQFF. The DNA of the CDR3 is TGCGCCAGCACCACGACAGGGGGCATCCACAATGAGCAGTTCTTC.

The chain couples TRBV7-9 to TRBJ1-1; D remains unclear. V lost 0 bases to trimming and J lost 4 bases, with 12 bases between them. This CDR3 is 15 amino acids long. Germline lookup yields CDR1 SEHNR and CDR2 FQNEAQ (reference sequence). The CDR3, as DNA: TGTGCCAGCAGCTTAGCTCAAGTAGCTTTCACTGAAGCTTTCTTT. Protein sequence: CASSLAQVAFTEAFF.

A note on this clone: Distinct nucleotide sequences in the sample also encode this CDR3. V usage is TRBV28 and J usage is TRBJ1-2, with TRBD1 as a possible D gene (5 bases). Trimming removed 3 bases from V and 5 bases from J, with 7 bases in between. CDR1 MDHEN and CDR2 SYDVKM come from the germline V gene. This CDR3 is 12 amino acids long. In nucleotides, the CDR3 is TGTGCCAGCAGTTTGGGGGGTTATGGCTACACCTTC. This translates into CASSLGGYGYTF.

This rearrangement joins TRBV7-3 to TRBJ2-1; D is unclear. V lost 5 bases, J lost 4 bases, and 18 bases lay in between. In germline, CDR1 is SGHTA, CDR2 FQGTGA. The length of the CDR3 is 16 residues. CDR3 nucleotides: TGTGCCAGCAGCGAAAAGCACAGCACCTTTTACAATGAGCAGTTCTTC. Protein product: CASSEKHSTFYNEQFF.

The chain employs TRBV6-1 and TRBJ1-1; no reliable D call. The V end was cut by 6 bases, the J end by 11 bases, with 13 bases between. The V gene's germline CDR1 is MNHNS and CDR2 SASEGT. The CDR3 spans 11 residues. In DNA form, the CDR3 reads TGTGCCAGCAGGGACCCGACTGGGGCTTTCTTT. It specifies CASRDPTGAFF.

V usage is TRBV4-2 and J usage is TRBJ1-2; 7 bases agree with TRBD1. With V trimmed by 3 bases and J by 6 bases, 10 bases remained unmatched. In germline, CDR1 is LGHNA, CDR2 YNFKEQ. This CDR3 region has 15 residues. CDR3 residues: CASSQLTGDWNGYTF. The CDR3 DNA follows: TGTGCCAGCAGCCAGCTCACAGGGGATTGGAATGGCTACACCTTC.

This clone was observed a few times. J is TRBJ2-1 and V is TRBV7-3, with D uncertain. This CDR3 is 16 amino acids long. CDR1 SGHTA and CDR2 FQGTGA come from the germline V gene. V was trimmed by 0 bases and J by 0 bases, leaving 9 bases between them. DNA of the CDR3: TGTGCCAGCAGCTTAACTGGAGTACCCTCCTACAATGAGCAGTTCTTC. Encoded protein: CASSLTGVPSYNEQFF.

The rearrangement uses TRBV18 and TRBJ2-3; tentatively, D is TRBD2 (6 bases). With 2 bases removed from V and 4 bases from J, the gap between germline ends came to 16 bases. This CDR3 is 16 amino acids long. Germline loops: CDR1 KGHSH, CDR2 LQKENI. The CDR3 region is CASSPGTGAMADTQYF. The DNA of the CDR3 is TGTGCCAGCTCACCAGGGACTGGGGCTATGGCAGATACGCAGTATTTT.

This chain uses TRBV28 with TRBJ2-7; tentatively, D is TRBD2 (6 bases). The germline V gene has CDR1 MDHEN and CDR2 SYDVKM. The CDR3 loop spans 15 amino acids. V lost 9 bases and J 0 bases, leaving 18 bases between the germline ends. The CDR3 nucleotides are TGTGCCAGTAGTAAAAAGCGGGCCCTCTCCTACGAGCAGTACTTC. Translation: CASSKKRALSYEQYF.

This clone has a count of ten or more. The identical CDR3 is also encoded by other nucleotide sequences in the sample. The chain uses TRBV27 and TRBJ2-3, with D unresolved. The germline V gene has CDR1 MNHEY and CDR2 SMNVEV (reference sequence). Trimming pared 3 bases from V and 5 bases from J, leaving 3 bases between. The CDR3 is 11 residues long. The CDR3 nucleotides read TGTGCCAGCAGTTTCGGAGATACGCAGTATTTT. It codes for CASSFGDTQYF.

CDR3: CASSLDSGRADEQFF. The CDR3 DNA follows: TGCGCCAGCAGCTTAGATAGCGGGAGGGCCGATGAGCAGTTCTTC. V is TRBV5-1 and J is TRBJ2-1, with 11 bases fitting TRBD2. Per the germline V gene, CDR1 is SGHRS and CDR2 is YFSETQ. V was clipped by 2 bases and J by 8 bases; unmatched bases: 6. This CDR3 is built from 15 residues.

This chain uses TRBV29-1 with TRBJ1-1, with TRBD1 identical over 8 bases. The trim removed 7 bases at V and 2 bases at J, leaving 6 bases unmatched. Germline CDR1 SQVTM, CDR2 ANQGSEA. CDR3 length: 13 amino acids. The CDR3 here is CSAGDRRNTEAFF. For the CDR3, the DNA is TGCAGCGCGGGGGACAGGAGAAACACTGAAGCTTTCTTT.

The genes are TRBV5-5 and TRBJ1-2; D not resolved. Trimming stripped 5 bases from V and 2 bases from J, with 13 bases between. The CDR3 covers 14 residues. Germline V gene lookup returns CDR1 SGHKS and CDR2 YYEKEE (reference sequence). In DNA, the CDR3 is TGTGCCAGCAGTTGGTTGAAGGGAAACTATGGCTACACCTTC. Protein: CASSWLKGNYGYTF.

The V call is TRBV5-1, the J call TRBJ2-7; D is ambiguous. From germline, CDR1 is SGHRS and CDR2 YFSETQ. Trimming removed 5 bases at V and 2 bases at J, with 14 bases between. This CDR3 spans 14 amino acids. CDR3 nucleotides: TGCGCCAGCAGTCCAGGACGGTCGACCTACGAGCAGTACTTC. Protein sequence: CASSPGRSTYEQYF.

The chain combines TRBV28 with TRBJ1-1; D is undetermined. Germline loops: CDR1 MDHEN, CDR2 SYDVKM. The CDR3 is made up of 13 amino acids. V gave up 1 base and J gave up 10 bases, with 13 bases separating them. The CDR3 DNA is TGTGCCAGCAGTTTATTTAGGCGGGTTTCAGCTTTCTTT. Translating gives CASSLFRRVSAFF.

V gene TRBV14 combines with J gene TRBJ2-1; possible D gene TRBD2, 5 bases. Germline CDR1 reads SGHDN; CDR2 reads FVKESK. CDR3 length equals 17 residues. V lost 0 bases and J lost 3, with 15 bases in between. The CDR3 spells CASSQDDRPGFYNEQFF. CDR3 nucleotide sequence: TGTGCCAGCAGCCAAGATGATCGACCGGGGTTCTACAATGAGCAGTTCTTC.

This CDR3 is CASSLSPGVPLGEQYF. CDR3 bases: TGTGCCAGCAGTTTATCGCCGGGGGTCCCCCTTGGGGAGCAGTACTTC. The rearrangement links TRBV27 to TRBJ2-7, with D possibly matching TRBD2 (6 bases). This CDR3 has 16 amino acids. Per germline, CDR1 MNHEY and CDR2 SMNVEV (reference sequence). Trimming took off 0 bases at V and 7 bases at J, with 19 bases between the two ends.

V usage is TRBV5-1 and J usage is TRBJ2-7, with 9 bases aligning to TRBD1. CDR3 length: 14 amino acids. V trimming: 4 bases; J trimming: 7 bases; junction bases outside the gene matches: 9. Germline lookup yields CDR1 SGHRS and CDR2 YFSETQ. The CDR3 sequence is CASSPTGGMGEQYF. The CDR3 DNA is TGCGCCAGCAGCCCGACAGGGGGTATGGGTGAGCAGTACTTC. The full variable domain, its missing parts supplied by reference TRBV5-1 and TRBJ2-7, is KAGVTQTPRYLIKTRGQQVTLSCSPISGHRSVSWYQQTPGQGLQFLFEYFSETQRNKGNFPGRFSGRQFSNSRSEMNVSTLELGDSALYLCASSPTGGMGEQYFGPGTRLTVT.

The chain joins TRBV9 to TRBJ1-3; D unclear. The germline V gene encodes CDR1 SGDLS and CDR2 YYNGEE. V lost 2 bases and J lost 0, with 9 bases in between. This CDR3 region has 15 residues. The chain's CDR3 is CASSVGYSSGNTIYF. Here the CDR3 DNA reads TGTGCCAGCAGCGTTGGCTATAGCTCTGGAAACACCATATATTTT.

This clone was picked up one time. V usage is TRBV11-3 and J usage is TRBJ1-1, with a possible D match to TRBD1 (6 bases). V lost 2 bases and J lost 11, with 12 bases in between. CDR3 length equals 12 residues. Germline V gene sequence: CDR1 SGHNT, CDR2 YENEEA. In DNA form, the CDR3 reads TGTGCCAGCAGCTTAAGGGGGGGCTCCGCTTTCTTT. Its protein is CASSLRGGSAFF.

This clone was found once. The chain carries TRBV7-9 and TRBJ2-7; maybe TRBD1 (6 bases). The CDR3 is 15 amino acids. In germline, CDR1 is SEHNR, CDR2 FQNEAQ (reference sequence). V lost 5 bases, J lost 3 bases, and 17 bases lay in between. CDR3 nucleotides: TGTGCCAGCAGCCCCTCGCGAGACAGGCACTACGAGCAGTACTTC. Translation gives CASSPSRDRHYEQYF. Full variable domain (rest looked up from reference TRBV7-9 and TRBJ2-7): DTGVSQNPRHKITKRGQNVTFRCDPISEHNRLYWYRQTLGQGPEFLTYFQNEAQLEKSRLLSDRFSAERPKGSFSTLEIQRTEQGDSAMYLCASSPSRDRHYEQYFGPGTRLTVT.